This T cell receptor beta chain was profiled in a study of metastatic and nonmetastatic thyroid tumors. Study information: A comparison of repertoires was made across blood and tumor or nodule tissue from malignant and benign thyroid patients.

Among the patients, none had received any treatment before thyroid surgery. Whole-study findings and limits: According to reports, the diversity of TCR beta was significantly higher in malignant thyroid tumors than in benign nodules, and this held in both blood and tumor samples.

As handled by the study authors: Building a distant-metastasis classifier for papillary thyroid cancer drew on CDR3 differences across clinicopathological groups. TCRdb re-processed the PCR reads through MiXCR. The V and J calls and clone size are TCRdb's, not the authors'. The sample holds some 90,000 clones; 8% to 9.5% are singletons and the top ten take 8.8%. This clone came up a few times. The antigen remains undetermined. Mismatch with germline at one junction end may stem from a read error. This CDR3 region has 15 residues. Germline CDR1 reads MNHEY; CDR2 reads SVGEGT. The sequence was obtained from a female donor with papillary thyroid cancer or a benign thyroid nodule (not recorded which). Some clones in this sample may be carry-over from other donors' samples. V is TRBV6-2 or TRBV6-3 and J is TRBJ2-5; 10 bases fit TRBD2. What was sequenced was blood. For the CDR3, the DNA is TGTGCCAGCAGTTACTCGAGCGGGGGGGCCGAGACCCGGCACTTC. The encoded protein is CASSYSSGGAETRHF.